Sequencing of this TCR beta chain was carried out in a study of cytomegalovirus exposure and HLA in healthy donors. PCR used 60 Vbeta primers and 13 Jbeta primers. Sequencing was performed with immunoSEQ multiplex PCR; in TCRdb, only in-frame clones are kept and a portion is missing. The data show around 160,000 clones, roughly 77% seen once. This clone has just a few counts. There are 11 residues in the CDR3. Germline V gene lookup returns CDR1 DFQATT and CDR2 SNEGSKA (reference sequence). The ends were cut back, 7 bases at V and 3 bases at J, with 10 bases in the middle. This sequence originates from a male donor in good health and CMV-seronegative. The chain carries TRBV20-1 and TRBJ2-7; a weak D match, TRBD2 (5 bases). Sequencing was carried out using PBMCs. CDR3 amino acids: CSGGQNYEQYF. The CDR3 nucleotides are TGCAGTGGAGGGCAGAACTACGAGCAGTACTTC.